This TCR beta chain derives from a study of T cell responses to AZD1222 COVID-19 vaccine. Sequencing used immunoSEQ multiplex PCR; TCRdb keeps in-frame clones, though not all of them. Here the sample spans about 120,000 clones, 90% being singletons. The V gene lost 5 bases and the J gene lost 3 bases, with 17 bases spanning the gap. The CDR3 extends over 15 amino acids. Germline-derived CDR1 and CDR2 are MNHEY and SVGAGI. This clone showed up just once. Its antigen remains unidentified. Study-wide findings and caveats: The donor group comprised mostly white British people and more females; the analysis possibly underestimated clonal diversity. Across spike, vaccine-associated CD4 TCRs were found, dominant at 160-218 and 743-854. After the peak T cell response, and only then, were repertoires sampled.

The TCR sequence derives from an adult who received the MenACWY meningococcal vaccine as a control. This chain joins TRBV6-5 and TRBJ2-7; D uncertain. Here the sequenced sample was peripheral blood, taken 28 days after the second dose of the MenACWY control vaccine. The CDR3 protein is CASSPQTFIGYEQYF. The DNA for the CDR3 is TGTGCCAGCAGTCCTCAGACCTTTATCGGCTACGAGCAGTACTTC.